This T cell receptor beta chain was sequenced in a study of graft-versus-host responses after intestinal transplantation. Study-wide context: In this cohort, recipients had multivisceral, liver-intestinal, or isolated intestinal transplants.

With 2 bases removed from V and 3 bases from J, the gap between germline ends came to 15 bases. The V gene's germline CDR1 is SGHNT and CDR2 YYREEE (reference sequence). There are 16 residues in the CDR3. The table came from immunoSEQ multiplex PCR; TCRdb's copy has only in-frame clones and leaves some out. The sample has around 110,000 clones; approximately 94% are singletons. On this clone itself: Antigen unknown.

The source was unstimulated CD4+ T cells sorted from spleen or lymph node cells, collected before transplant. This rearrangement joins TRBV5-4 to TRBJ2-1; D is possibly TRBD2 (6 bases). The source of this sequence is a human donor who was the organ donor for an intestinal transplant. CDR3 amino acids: CASSFGRGTFYNEQFF. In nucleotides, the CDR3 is TGTGCCAGCAGCTTTGGGCGGGGTACCTTCTACAATGAGCAGTTCTTC.